Reported below is one TCR beta chain. V was cut by 2 bases and J by 1 base, with 10 bases left in between. The CDR3 is made up of 16 amino acids. CDR1 is KGHDR and CDR2 is SFDVKD in the germline V gene. This specimen belongs to a study of blood T cell repertoires in COVID-19. Sequenced by immunoSEQ multiplex PCR; TCRdb stores in-frame clones only, minus some. The sample records about 170,000 clones, 84% being singletons. V and J are TRBV24-1 and TRBJ2-2; a possible D gene is TRBD1 (6 bases). The sequence came from a man in his forties or fifties who had recovered from COVID-19. The sample comprised peripheral blood. CDR3 sequence: CATSDSPTGNTGELFF. In DNA form, the CDR3 reads TGTGCCACCAGTGATTCACCGACAGGGAACACCGGGGAGCTGTTTTTT.